The 28 T cell receptor beta chains listed next were all sequenced from one sample in a study of Ad26.COV2.S vaccination and SARS-CoV-2 variants. Treatment indicated: roughly 20 received Ad26.COV2.S at low or high dose, single or two shots; 5 received placebo; per-sample allocation not given. The investigators took samples on day 63 after the first vaccine or placebo injection. The method was immunoSEQ multiplex PCR; TCRdb's version includes in-frame clones alone and lacks a portion of them. The sample yields roughly 510,000 clones, around nine tenths seen once. The sample here was peripheral blood, taken in a trial of Ad26.COV2.S vaccine versus placebo. The receptors come from a person aged 18-60 years who received the Ad26.COV2.S COVID-19 vaccine or a placebo.

The rearrangement uses TRBV30 and TRBJ2-7; TRBD2 agrees at 8 bases. Trimming removed 3 bases from V and 9 bases from J; junction bases left unmatched: 19. The germline V gene has CDR1 GTSNPN and CDR2 SVGIG (reference sequence). The CDR3 length is 16 residues. The CDR3 nucleotides read TGTGCCTGGAGCGCCTCGGTTGGGGCTAGCGGGTGGGGGCAGTACTTC. This translates into CAWSASVGASGWGQYF.

This clone was observed a handful of times. The chain recombines TRBV9 with TRBJ1-2; the D is unclear. This CDR3 is 13 amino acids long. Germline V gene data show CDR1 as SGDLS and CDR2 as YYNGEE. V was pared by 3 bases and J by 1 base, with 7 bases between. CDR3 amino acids: CASSGGGNYGYTF. CDR3 in DNA: TGTGCCAGCAGCGGGGGTGGTAACTATGGCTACACCTTC.

The V call is TRBV19, the J call TRBJ2-2, with 9 bases lining up with TRBD1. The CDR3 loop spans 13 amino acids. With 9 bases clipped from V and 4 bases from J, the junction kept 3 bases outside the gene matches. In germline, CDR1 is LNHDA, CDR2 SQIVND (reference sequence). For the CDR3, the DNA is TGTGCCAGCGCGGACAGGGGCACCGGGGAGCTGTTTTTT. This sequence encodes CASADRGTGELFF.

The CDR3 region is CASRVAGTVSGYTF. In DNA, the CDR3 is TGTGCCAGCAGGGTTGCCGGGACAGTCTCGGGCTACACCTTC. V usage is TRBV27 and J usage is TRBJ1-2; 7 nucleotides match TRBD1. The CDR3 is 14 amino acids. The trim removed 6 bases at V and 8 bases at J, leaving 12 bases unmatched. Germline V gene sequence: CDR1 MNHEY, CDR2 SMNVEV (reference sequence).

CDR3 DNA: TGTGCCAGTAGTCGGACTAGCGACTCCTACAATGAGCAGTTCTTC. It specifies CASSRTSDSYNEQFF. V gene TRBV19 combines with J gene TRBJ2-1; 9 bases are a match to TRBD2. Trimming at V came to 5 bases and at J to 0 bases, leaving 2 bases not matched to a gene. CDR3 length: 15 amino acids. Germline lookup yields CDR1 LNHDA and CDR2 SQIVND (reference sequence).

The rearrangement uses TRBV19 and TRBJ2-1; no firm D call. V lost 3 bases and J lost 4, with 13 bases in between. The CDR3 contains 15 residues. Germline lookup yields CDR1 LNHDA and CDR2 SQIVND (reference sequence). The CDR3 here is CASSIVLDPYNEQFF. CDR3 in DNA: TGTGCCAGTAGTATCGTTTTGGATCCGTACAATGAGCAGTTCTTC.

V usage is TRBV30 and J usage is TRBJ1-6; D is possibly TRBD1 (6 bases). The CDR3 covers 14 residues. Germline lookup yields CDR1 GTSNPN and CDR2 SVGIG (reference sequence). The V gene lost 4 bases and the J gene lost 5 bases, with 12 bases spanning the gap. The CDR3 DNA follows: TGTGCCTGGAACAGGGACGGAGATAATTCACCCCTCCACTTT. Translating gives CAWNRDGDNSPLHF.

The chain uses TRBV19 and TRBJ2-1; D perhaps matches TRBD1 (5 bases). With 4 bases removed from V and 7 bases from J, the gap between germline ends came to 20 bases. This CDR3 comprises 16 residues. CDR1 and CDR2 from the germline V gene are LNHDA and SQIVND (reference sequence). CDR3 protein: CASSTDRTPNGNEQFF. The CDR3 DNA is TGTGCCAGTAGTACCGATCGGACACCCAACGGGAATGAGCAGTTCTTC.

This chain uses TRBV10-3 with TRBJ1-1; D is undetermined. V lost 6 bases and J 1 base, leaving 12 bases between the germline ends. The CDR3 consists of 14 residues. From germline, CDR1 is ENHRY and CDR2 SYGVKD. CDR3 sequence reads: CAIRESIENTEAFF. The CDR3 DNA follows: TGTGCCATCAGGGAGAGCATCGAGAACACTGAAGCTTTCTTT.

The rearrangement links TRBV6-1 to TRBJ1-3, with no clear D. The CDR3 runs to 11 residues. Germline V lookup: CDR1 MNHNS, CDR2 SASEGT. V lost 2 bases to trimming and J lost 7 bases, with 3 bases between them. CDR3 DNA: TGTGCCAGCAGTGAACGGAACACCATATATTTT. Translated, it gives CASSERNTIYF.

J is TRBJ2-1 and V is TRBV5-1, with 8 bases lining up with TRBD2. There are 15 residues in the CDR3. J was trimmed by 3 bases and V by 0 bases; bases with no gene match: 2. Germline V gene sequence: CDR1 SGHRS, CDR2 YFSETQ. CDR3 in DNA: TGCGCCAGCAGCTTGGACGGGAGGGGCTACAATGAGCAGTTCTTC. The encoded protein is CASSLDGRGYNEQFF.

V gene TRBV5-6 combines with J gene TRBJ2-7; D is ambiguous. CDR1 is SGHDT and CDR2 is YYEEEE in the germline V gene. Deletions cut 4 bases from V and 2 bases from J, with 10 bases between. This CDR3 contains 13 residues. Written as DNA, the CDR3 is TGTGCCAGCAGCCCCCGCGGAACCTACGAGCAGTACTTC. Translating gives CASSPRGTYEQYF. The full variable domain, with the rest looked up from reference TRBV5-6 and TRBJ2-7, is DAGVTQSPTHLIKTRGQQVTLRCSPKSGHDTVSWYQQALGQGPQFIFQYYEEEERQRGNFPDRFSGHQFPNYSSELNVNALLLGDSALYLCASSPRGTYEQYFGPGTRLTVT.

The chain uses TRBV15 and TRBJ1-2; a weak D match, TRBD1 (5 bases). CDR1 is LNHNV, CDR2 YYDKDF, per germline (reference sequence). The CDR3 runs to 14 residues. V was trimmed by 1 base and J by 8 bases, leaving 14 bases between them. CDR3 coding DNA: TGTGCCACCAGCAGAGCTCTGGGGGGATTCGGCTACACCTTC. Translating it yields CATSRALGGFGYTF.

The chain uses TRBV14 and TRBJ2-1; 8 bases match TRBD1. This CDR3 is built from 16 residues. The junction had 9 bases not matched to a gene; V was cut back by 1 base and J by 7 bases. Germline assignment: CDR1 SGHDN and CDR2 FVKESK. In DNA form, the CDR3 reads TGTGCCAGCAGCCAAGGACAGGGGCTCCCAATAAATGAGCAGTTCTTC. As protein: CASSQGQGLPINEQFF.

V and J are TRBV10-3 and TRBJ1-4; D is possibly TRBD1 (5 bases). With 7 bases removed from V and 2 bases from J, the gap between germline ends came to 17 bases. The germline V gene encodes CDR1 ENHRY and CDR2 SYGVKD. This CDR3 contains 16 residues. The CDR3 region is CAINAGGFGTNEKLFF. CDR3 DNA: TGTGCCATCAACGCCGGGGGGTTTGGCACTAATGAAAAACTGTTTTTT.

The V and J genes are TRBV7-2 and TRBJ1-4; TRBD1 might be the D (5 bases). CDR3 length: 14 residues. Germline V gene sequence: CDR1 SGHTA, CDR2 FQGNSA. Between the trimmed V and J ends, which lost 5 bases and 5 bases, there was a span of 12 bases. CDR3 residues: CASSRGTGNEKLFF. In DNA form, the CDR3 reads TGTGCCAGCAGCCGGGGGACGGGAAATGAAAAACTGTTTTTT.

J is TRBJ2-1 and V is TRBV27; 11 bases are a match to TRBD1. Germline CDR1 is MNHEY and CDR2 is SMNVEV (reference sequence). With 2 bases clipped from V and 6 bases from J, the junction kept 9 bases outside the gene matches. The CDR3 has 17 amino acids. DNA of the CDR3: TGTGCCAGCAGTTTAAATTTTTGGGACAGGGGGTCCAATGAGCAGTTCTTC. Translated: CASSLNFWDRGSNEQFF.

The V call is TRBV5-6, the J call TRBJ1-1; the D is unclear. Between the trimmed V and J ends, which lost 4 bases and 0 bases, there was a span of 10 bases. The CDR3 runs to 14 residues. CDR1 is SGHDT, CDR2 YYEEEE, per germline. The CDR3 bases are TGTGCCAGCAGCCGAGATATAATGAACACTGAAGCTTTCTTT. It yields the protein CASSRDIMNTEAFF.

In DNA form, the CDR3 reads TGTGCCAGCAGCTTATTCGGCGCTAGCGGGAGAGAGGGTGAGCAGTTCTTC. Amino acid sequence: CASSLFGASGREGEQFF. The chain links TRBV7-2 to TRBJ2-1; 10 bases agree with TRBD2. The V gene end was trimmed by 2 bases and the J gene end by 9 bases; junction bases not matched to a gene: 13. This CDR3 contains 17 residues. Germline V gene sequence: CDR1 SGHTA, CDR2 FQGNSA.

On this clone: The same CDR3 also results from other DNA sequences found in this sample. The rearrangement joins TRBV19 to TRBJ1-1; D is ambiguous. The V and J ends lost 4 bases and 0 bases respectively, with 9 bases between them. The CDR3 is 14 amino acids. Germline V gene lookup returns CDR1 LNHDA and CDR2 SQIVND (reference sequence). The CDR3 DNA follows: TGTGCCAGTAGTACAAGGACGGTGAACACTGAAGCTTTCTTT. This gives the protein CASSTRTVNTEAFF.

The chain is built from TRBV9 and TRBJ1-6; no definite D call. V was trimmed by 3 bases and J by 15 bases, leaving 16 bases between them. CDR1 and CDR2 from the germline V gene are SGDLS and YYNGEE. There are 13 residues in the CDR3. The CDR3 sequence is CASSGRGSRGLHF. The DNA of the CDR3 is TGTGCCAGCAGCGGACGGGGTTCACGAGGCCTCCACTTT.

This clone was seen a single time. V usage is TRBV21-1 and J usage is TRBJ1-1; the D segment call TRBD1 is taken from the table without a DNA check. TRBV21-1 is noted as a pseudogene. The CDR3 runs to 17 residues. Here the CDR3 reads CASSEPIYGTGGTEAFF. The CDR3 DNA sequence: TGTGCCAGCAGCGAGCCGATATACGGGACAGGGGGCACTGAAGCTTTCTTT.

This clone was observed a handful of times. V is TRBV28 and J is TRBJ1-6; 9 bases are shared with TRBD1. Trimming cost V 7 bases and J 8 bases; bases outside gene matches: 9. The CDR3 totals 15 residues. Germline CDR1 reads MDHEN; CDR2 reads SYDVKM. In nucleotides, the CDR3 is TGTGCCAGCAACGGACAGGGGCTCGCTGATTCACCCCTCCACTTT. Translation: CASNGQGLADSPLHF.

The J gene is TRBJ1-3, the V gene TRBV18; D gene ambiguous. CDR3 size: 13 residues. V shed 5 bases and J shed 4 bases, with 9 bases lying between them. Germline V lookup: CDR1 KGHSH, CDR2 LQKENI. DNA for the CDR3: TGTGCCAGCTCAGTGACGGAAGGAAACACCATATATTTT. This gives the protein CASSVTEGNTIYF.

A single count supports this clone. The chain couples TRBV6-5 to TRBJ2-1, with D perhaps assigned TRBD1 or TRBD2 (5 bases each). The CDR3 spans 15 residues. The germline gives CDR1 MNHEY, CDR2 SVGAGI. Between the trimmed V and J ends, which lost 6 bases and 2 bases, there was a span of 14 bases. CDR3 DNA: TGTGCCAGCAGACACCGGGACCTTCCCTACAATGAGCAGTTCTTC. Translated: CASRHRDLPYNEQFF.

J is TRBJ1-1 and V is TRBV30; D remains unclear. Trimming pared 1 base from V and 1 base from J, leaving 10 bases between. Looked up from germline, CDR1 is GTSNPN and CDR2 is SVGIG (reference sequence). The CDR3 loop spans 14 amino acids. DNA of the CDR3: TGTGCCTGGAGTGCTGGATGGACGAACACTGAAGCTTTCTTT. Translation: CAWSAGWTNTEAFF.

As to this clone: Other DNA sequences of this sample code for an identical CDR3. The chain links TRBV5-1 to TRBJ2-7; 10 nucleotides align to TRBD2. The CDR3 is 14 residues long. The ends lost 2 bases at V and 2 bases at J; junction bases unmatched: 1. Germline CDR1 is SGHRS and CDR2 is YFSETQ. The CDR3 region has the DNA TGCGCCAGCAGCTTAGCGGGAGGGGCCTACGAGCAGTACTTC. Translated, it gives CASSLAGGAYEQYF.

V is TRBV11-3 and J is TRBJ2-7; 9 nucleotides line up with TRBD2. This CDR3 region has 15 residues. The J segment lost 2 bases and the V segment lost 1 base, leaving 3 bases of the junction unmatched. Germline V gives CDR1 SGHNT, CDR2 YENEEA. CDR3 DNA sequence: TGTGCCAGCAGCTTAGCAGCGGGGGGAACCTACGAGCAGTACTTC. This gives the protein CASSLAAGGTYEQYF.